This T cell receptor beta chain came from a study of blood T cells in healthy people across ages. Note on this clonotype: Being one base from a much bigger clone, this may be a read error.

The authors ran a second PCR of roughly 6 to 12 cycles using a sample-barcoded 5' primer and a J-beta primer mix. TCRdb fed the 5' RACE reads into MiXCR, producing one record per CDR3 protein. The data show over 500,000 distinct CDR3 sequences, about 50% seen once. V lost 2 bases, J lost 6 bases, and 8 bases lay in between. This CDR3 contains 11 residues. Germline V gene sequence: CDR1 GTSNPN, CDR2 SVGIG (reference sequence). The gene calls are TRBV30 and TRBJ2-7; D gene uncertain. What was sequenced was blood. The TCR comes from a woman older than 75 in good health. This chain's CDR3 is CAWSILSEQYF. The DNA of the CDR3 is TGTGCCTGGAGTATACTGAGCGAGCAGTACTTC.